This T cell receptor (beta chain) is drawn from a study of blood T cell repertoires in COVID-19. The wider study: Acute-phase and convalescent COVID-19 samples originated in the United States, Italy and Spain. T cells, B-cell-depleted T cells, or PBMCs provided the cDNA or gDNA that served as material.

This clone was detected a few times. In the source study's methods: Amplification from reference gene primers served as the basis for estimated nucleated cell counts. Here immunoSEQ multiplex PCR was the method, and the copy in TCRdb shows in-frame clones only, minus some. That table is the source of V, J and clone size, and D and trimming were worked out from the DNA. The profile covers hundreds of thousands of clones, with 86% appearing a single time and approximately 2% taken by the ten largest. Germline V gives CDR1 MRHNA, CDR2 SNTAGT. The CDR3 has 14 amino acids. The V gene lost 3 bases and the J gene lost 0 bases, with 8 bases spanning the gap.

V is TRBV6-4 and J is TRBJ1-1; no firm D call. Source material: peripheral blood. The clonotype originates from a woman younger than 45 who had recovered from COVID-19. CDR3 in DNA: TGTGCCAGCAGTGATACAGCCATGAACACTGAAGCTTTCTTT. Its translation: CASSDTAMNTEAFF.